This T cell receptor beta chain was captured in a study of shared clonotypes between healthy human individuals. V trimming: 3 bases; J trimming: 2 bases; junction bases outside the gene matches: 1. The CDR3 is 13 amino acids. Germline V gives CDR1 WNHNN, CDR2 SYGVQD (reference sequence). Points from the study as a whole: Incompleteness in sorted-subset sequencing, despite large depth, was shown by rarefaction.

Repertoires were generated with immunoSEQ multiplex PCR, while TCRdb's copy carries only in-frame clones and drops some. The sample shows some 1.5 million clones, 95% to 97% of them seen only once. With respect to this clone: Its cognate antigen is unknown.

The sequencing input was naive CD4+ T cells sorted from blood. As to subset: CD45RA+ positively selected. The receptor's source is a man aged 25 to 40 in good health. V usage is TRBV10-1 and J usage is TRBJ2-7; 7 bases agree with TRBD1. The CDR3 here is CASSDGTAYEQYF. CDR3 bases: TGCGCCAGCAGTGATGGGACAGCCTACGAGCAGTACTTC.